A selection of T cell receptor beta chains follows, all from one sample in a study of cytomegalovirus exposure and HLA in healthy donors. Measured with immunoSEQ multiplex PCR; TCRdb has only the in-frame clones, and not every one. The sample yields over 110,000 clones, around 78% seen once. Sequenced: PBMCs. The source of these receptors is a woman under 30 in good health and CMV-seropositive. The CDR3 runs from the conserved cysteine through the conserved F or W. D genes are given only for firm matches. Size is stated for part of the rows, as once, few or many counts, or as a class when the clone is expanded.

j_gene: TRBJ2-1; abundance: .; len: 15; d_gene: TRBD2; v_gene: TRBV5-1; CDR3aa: CASSFSGGAYNEQFF; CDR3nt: TGCGCCAGCAGCTTTAGCGGGGGGGCCTACAATGAGCAGTTCTTC
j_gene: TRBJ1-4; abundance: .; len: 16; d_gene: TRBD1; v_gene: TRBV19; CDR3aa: CATKPGQGVTNEKLFF; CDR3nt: TGTGCCACCAAACCGGGACAGGGGGTAACTAATGAAAAACTGTTTTTT
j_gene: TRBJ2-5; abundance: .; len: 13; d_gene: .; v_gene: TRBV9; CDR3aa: CASSGKGQETQYF; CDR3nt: TGTGCCAGCAGCGGGAAGGGGCAAGAGACCCAGTACTTC
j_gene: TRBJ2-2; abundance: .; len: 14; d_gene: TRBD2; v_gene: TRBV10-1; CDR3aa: CASRSGDVTGELFF; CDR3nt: TGCGCCAGCAGGAGCGGGGACGTCACCGGGGAGCTGTTTTTT
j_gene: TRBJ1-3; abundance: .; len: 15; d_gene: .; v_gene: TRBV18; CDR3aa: CASSPILERRNTIYF; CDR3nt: TGTGCCAGCTCACCAATTCTGGAGCGACGTAACACCATATATTTT
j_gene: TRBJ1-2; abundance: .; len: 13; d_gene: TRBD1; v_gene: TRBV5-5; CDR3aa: CASSLTGVAGYTF; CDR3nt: TGTGCCAGCAGCTTAACAGGGGTTGCTGGCTACACCTTC
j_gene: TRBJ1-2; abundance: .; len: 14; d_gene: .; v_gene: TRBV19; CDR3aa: CASTDGLINYGYTF; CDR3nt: TGTGCCAGCACAGATGGCCTGATCAACTATGGCTACACCTTC
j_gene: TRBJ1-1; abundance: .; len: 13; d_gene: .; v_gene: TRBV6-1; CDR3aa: CASRRTVNTEAFF; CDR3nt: TGTGCCAGCAGGAGAACAGTGAACACTGAAGCTTTCTTT
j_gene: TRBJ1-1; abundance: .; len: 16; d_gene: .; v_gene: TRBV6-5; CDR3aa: CASSYGSLSMNTEAFF; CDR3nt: TGTGCCAGCAGTTACGGGAGCCTATCCATGAACACTGAAGCTTTCTTT
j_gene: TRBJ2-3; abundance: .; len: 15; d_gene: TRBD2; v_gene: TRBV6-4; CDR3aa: CASSDSSGGADTQYF; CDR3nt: TGTGCCAGCAGTGACTCTAGCGGGGGGGCAGATACGCAGTATTTT
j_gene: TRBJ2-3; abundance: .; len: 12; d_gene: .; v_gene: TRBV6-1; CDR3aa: CASTRLSDTQYF; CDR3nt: TGTGCCAGCACGAGACTTTCTGATACGCAGTATTTT
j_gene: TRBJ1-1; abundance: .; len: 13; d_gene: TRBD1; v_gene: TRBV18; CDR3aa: CASSVQGDTEAFF; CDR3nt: TGTGCCAGCTCAGTCCAGGGGGACACTGAAGCTTTCTTT
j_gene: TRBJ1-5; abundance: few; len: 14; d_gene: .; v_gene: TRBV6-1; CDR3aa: CATKGDPQQGAQHF; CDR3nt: TGTGCCACCAAAGGAGATCCGCAACAGGGAGCCCAGCATTTT
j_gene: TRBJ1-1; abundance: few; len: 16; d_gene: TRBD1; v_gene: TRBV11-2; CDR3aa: CASSQATGGGNTEAFF; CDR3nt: TGTGCCAGCAGCCAAGCGACAGGGGGCGGCAACACTGAAGCTTTCTTT
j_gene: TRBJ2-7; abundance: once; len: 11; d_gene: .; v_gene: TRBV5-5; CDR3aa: CASSLFNEQYF; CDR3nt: TGTGCCAGCAGCTTGTTTAACGAGCAGTACTTC
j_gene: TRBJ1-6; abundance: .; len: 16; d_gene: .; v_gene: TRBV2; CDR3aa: CASSWTDSSYNSPLHF; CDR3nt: TGTGCCAGCAGCTGGACAGATAGCTCCTATAATTCACCCCTCCACTTT
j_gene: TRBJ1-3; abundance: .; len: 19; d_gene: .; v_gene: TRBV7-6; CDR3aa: CASSPSTRQARSSGNTIYF; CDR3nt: TGTGCCAGCAGCCCGAGTACCCGACAGGCCCGGAGCTCTGGAAACACCATATATTTT
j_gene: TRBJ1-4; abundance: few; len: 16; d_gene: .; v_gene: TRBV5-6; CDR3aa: CASSGLRGDLGEKLFF; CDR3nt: TGTGCCAGCAGCGGGCTCCGCGGGGATTTAGGGGAAAAACTGTTTTTT
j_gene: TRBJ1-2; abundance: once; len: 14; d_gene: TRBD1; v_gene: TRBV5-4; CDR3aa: CASSHGQGAEGYTF; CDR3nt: TGTGCCAGCAGCCATGGACAGGGGGCAGAAGGCTACACCTTC
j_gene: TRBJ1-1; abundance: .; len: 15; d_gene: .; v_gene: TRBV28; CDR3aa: CASRPSGQRNTEAFF; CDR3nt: TGTGCCAGCAGACCTTCTGGGCAGAGGAACACTGAAGCTTTCTTT
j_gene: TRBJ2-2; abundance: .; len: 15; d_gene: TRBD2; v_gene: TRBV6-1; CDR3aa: CASRPGTSGGGELFF; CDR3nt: TGTGCCAGCAGGCCCGGGACTAGCGGAGGCGGGGAGCTGTTTTTT
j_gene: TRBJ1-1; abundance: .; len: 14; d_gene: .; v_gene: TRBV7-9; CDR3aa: CASSLGTDVTEAFF; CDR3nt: TGTGCCAGCAGCTTAGGGACTGACGTTACTGAAGCTTTCTTT
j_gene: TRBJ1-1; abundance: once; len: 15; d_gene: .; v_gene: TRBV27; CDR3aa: CASSPPQGLLTEAFF; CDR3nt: TGTGCCAGCAGTCCCCCCCAGGGTCTCCTCACTGAAGCTTTCTTT
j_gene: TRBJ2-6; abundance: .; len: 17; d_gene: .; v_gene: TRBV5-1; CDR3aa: CASSLDRLVSGANVLTF; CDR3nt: TGCGCCAGCAGCTTGGACAGGCTGGTCTCTGGGGCCAACGTCCTGACTTTC
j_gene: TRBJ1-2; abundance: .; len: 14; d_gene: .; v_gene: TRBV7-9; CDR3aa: CASSLETVTYGYTF; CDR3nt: TGTGCCAGCAGCTTAGAGACAGTTACCTATGGCTACACCTTC
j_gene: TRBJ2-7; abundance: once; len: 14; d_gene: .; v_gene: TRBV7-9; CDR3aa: CASSLGEAGFEQYF; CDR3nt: TGTGCCAGCAGCTTAGGAGAGGCGGGGTTCGAGCAGTACTTC
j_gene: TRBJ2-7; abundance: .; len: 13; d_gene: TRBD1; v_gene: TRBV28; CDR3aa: CASSGQGGYEQYF; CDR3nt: TGTGCCAGCAGTGGACAGGGCGGGTACGAGCAGTACTTC
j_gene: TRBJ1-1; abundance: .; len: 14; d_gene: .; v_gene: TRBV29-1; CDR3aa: CSVWGRGMNTEAFF; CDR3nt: TGCAGCGTTTGGGGCAGGGGAATGAACACTGAAGCTTTCTTT
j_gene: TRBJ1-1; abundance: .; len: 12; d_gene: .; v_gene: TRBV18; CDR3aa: CASSPPGVHAFF; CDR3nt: TGTGCCAGCTCACCACCAGGGGTGCATGCTTTCTTT
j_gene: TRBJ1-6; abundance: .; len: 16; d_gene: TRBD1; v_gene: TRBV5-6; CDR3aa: CASSLYWGQGNSPLHF; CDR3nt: TGTGCCAGCAGCTTGTATTGGGGACAGGGAAATTCACCCCTCCACTTT